One sample yielded the 31 T cell receptor beta chains listed below, sequenced in a study of blood T cell repertoires in COVID-19. Sequencing used immunoSEQ multiplex PCR; TCRdb keeps in-frame clones, though not all of them. The repertoire consists of around 700,000 clones, with 70% to 90% occurring once and the leading ten covering roughly 0.25%. Input material: peripheral blood. These receptors came from a young woman with acute or convalescent COVID-19.

The rearrangement links TRBV7-6 to TRBJ2-1, with a tentative D call TRBD2 (5 bases). The germline V gene has CDR1 SGHVS and CDR2 FNYEAQ. Trimming stripped 2 bases from V and 7 bases from J, with 12 bases between. CDR3 length equals 14 residues. The CDR3 DNA follows: TGTGCCAGCAGCTTACGTCCAAGCGGTAATGAGCAGTTCTTC. It codes for CASSLRPSGNEQFF.

The rearrangement uses TRBV6-5 and TRBJ2-2; 7 nucleotides match TRBD1. CDR1 and CDR2 from the germline V gene are MNHEY and SVGAGI. Germline trimming cut 6 bases from V and 3 bases from J; bases unmatched to any gene: 4. The CDR3 spans 14 residues. CDR3 residues: CASSRDSDTGELFF. In DNA, the CDR3 is TGTGCCAGCAGCCGGGACAGCGACACCGGGGAGCTGTTTTTT.

This clone has more than one count but fewer than ten. The chain uses TRBV5-1 and TRBJ1-2; 11 nucleotides match TRBD1. There are 15 residues in the CDR3. CDR1 and CDR2 from the germline V gene are SGHRS and YFSETQ. The junction had 5 bases not matched to a gene; V was cut back by 1 base and J by 6 bases. The CDR3 DNA reads as TGCGCCAGCAGCTTGTCCCCGGGACAGGGGGATGGCTACACCTTC. Its translation: CASSLSPGQGDGYTF.

J is TRBJ2-7 and V is TRBV18; 8 nucleotides line up with TRBD1. The CDR3 sequence is 14 residues long. Germline CDR1 is KGHSH and CDR2 is LQKENI. V gave up 3 bases and J gave up 3 bases; unmatched junction bases: 4. CDR3: CASSPGQAYYEQYF. In DNA form, the CDR3 reads TGTGCCAGCTCACCGGGACAGGCCTACTACGAGCAGTACTTC.

The chain combines TRBV5-1 with TRBJ1-3; 8 bases align to TRBD1. There are 14 residues in the CDR3. The germline gives CDR1 SGHRS, CDR2 YFSETQ. The V segment lost 4 bases and the J segment 1 base; nucleotides outside the gene matches: 1. CDR3 in amino acids: CASSQGASGNTIYF. The CDR3 region has the DNA TGCGCCAGCAGCCAGGGGGCGTCTGGAAACACCATATATTTT.

Notes on this clone: This CDR3 is also generated by other DNA sequences in the sample. The chain uses TRBV9 and TRBJ1-5; 7 bases are shared with TRBD1. Trimming cost V 3 bases and J 2 bases; bases outside gene matches: 2. The CDR3 extends over 14 amino acids. Germline lookup yields CDR1 SGDLS and CDR2 YYNGEE. As DNA, the CDR3 is TGTGCCAGCAGCGCTACAGGGGGCAATCAGCCCCAGCATTTT. Translation: CASSATGGNQPQHF.

V gene TRBV2 combines with J gene TRBJ2-7; no reliable D call. V lost 4 bases and J lost 1, with 17 bases in between. The CDR3 is 16 amino acids. The germline V gene encodes CDR1 SNHLY and CDR2 FYNNEI. The CDR3 DNA reads as TGTGCCAGCAGTGCCCCTAAGTTTTCAATGTCCTACGAGCAGTACTTC. Amino acid sequence: CASSAPKFSMSYEQYF.

The J gene is TRBJ1-3, the V gene TRBV18; D remains ambiguous. V shed 2 bases and J shed 0 bases, with 5 bases lying between them. The CDR3 contains 14 residues. The germline V gene encodes CDR1 KGHSH and CDR2 LQKENI. Here the CDR3 reads CASSPSSSGNTIYF. The CDR3 DNA reads as TGTGCCAGCTCACCAAGTAGCTCTGGAAACACCATATATTTT. Full variable domain (missing parts from reference TRBV18 and TRBJ1-3): NAGVMQNPRHLVRRRGQEARLRCSPMKGHSHVYWYRQLPEEGLKFMVYLQKENIIDESGMPKERFSAEFPKEGPSILRIQQVVRGDSAAYFCASSPSSSGNTIYFGEGSWLTVV.

V is TRBV29-1 and J is TRBJ1-1; 8 nucleotides match TRBD1. This CDR3 has 15 residues. The V and J ends lost 1 base and 1 base, in that order; junction bases with no gene match: 5. Germline loops: CDR1 SQVTM, CDR2 ANQGSEA. The CDR3 DNA is TGCAGCGTTGAAGTTTGGACAGGGTCGAACACTGAAGCTTTCTTT. Its protein product is CSVEVWTGSNTEAFF.

This chain connects TRBV4-3 to TRBJ1-5; no reliable D call. The germline V gene has CDR1 LGHNA and CDR2 YSLEER. V lost 1 base to trimming and J lost 7 bases, with 14 bases between them. The CDR3 totals 15 residues. CDR3 nucleotide sequence: TGCGCCAGCAGCCAAGTAGTGTCCGGAGGCCAGCCCCAGCATTTT. It is translated as CASSQVVSGGQPQHF.

In regard to this clone: The sample contains more than one DNA sequence encoding this CDR3. The J gene is TRBJ1-2, the V gene TRBV7-6; 10 bases match TRBD1. V was pared by 5 bases and J by 4 bases, with 7 bases of the junction left unmatched. This CDR3 has 15 residues. Looked up from germline, CDR1 is SGHVS and CDR2 is FNYEAQ. CDR3 DNA: TGTGCCAGCAGCGGGACGACAGGGGGCCTCTATGGCTACACCTTC. Translation: CASSGTTGGLYGYTF.

This clone is a singleton in its sample. This chain links TRBV19 with TRBJ1-6, with a tentative D call TRBD1 (6 bases). The CDR3 spans 14 residues. Germline loops: CDR1 LNHDA, CDR2 SQIVND (reference sequence). V shed 9 bases and J shed 3 bases, with 12 bases lying between them. The CDR3 DNA follows: TGTGCCAGCGCCCCCAGGGGCTATAATTCACCCCTCCACTTT. It encodes CASAPRGYNSPLHF.

V usage is TRBV27 and J usage is TRBJ1-6; 8 positions match TRBD1. Germline assignment: CDR1 MNHEY and CDR2 SMNVEV (reference sequence). CDR3 size: 13 residues. V gave up 5 bases and J gave up 10 bases; unmatched junction bases: 4. The CDR3 region is CASSHRGESPLHF. In DNA form, the CDR3 reads TGTGCCAGCAGTCACAGGGGGGAATCACCCCTCCACTTT.

This rearrangement joins TRBV9 to TRBJ2-2, with 7 bases fitting TRBD1. Germline V gene sequence: CDR1 SGDLS, CDR2 YYNGEE. With 3 bases clipped from V and 4 bases from J, the junction kept 18 bases outside the gene matches. This CDR3 spans 19 amino acids. The CDR3: CASSGQGTWADASTGELFF. CDR3 in DNA: TGTGCCAGCAGCGGACAGGGTACATGGGCAGATGCTAGCACCGGGGAGCTGTTTTTT.

The chain combines TRBV7-9 with TRBJ2-7, with D perhaps matching TRBD2 (6 bases). The length of the CDR3 is 12 residues. The germline gives CDR1 SEHNR, CDR2 FQNEAQ (reference sequence). The germline V and J ends were trimmed by 3 bases and 7 bases, with 10 bases remaining between them. The CDR3 protein is CASSFNAGEQYF. The CDR3 region has the DNA TGTGCCAGCAGCTTCAATGCGGGAGAGCAGTACTTC.

The V call is TRBV9, the J call TRBJ2-3, with 14 bases matching TRBD2. This CDR3 has 20 residues. The germline V gene has CDR1 SGDLS and CDR2 YYNGEE. V gave up 4 bases and J gave up 0 bases; unmatched junction bases: 13. For the CDR3, the DNA is TGTGCCAGCAGCTCCCCAAGCCCGGGACTAGCGGGGGATAGCACAGATACGCAGTATTTT. This gives the protein CASSSPSPGLAGDSTDTQYF.

The rearrangement joins TRBV9 to TRBJ1-2; D might be TRBD1 (5 bases). V was shortened by 4 bases and J by 2 bases, with 15 bases between the two germline ends. The CDR3 runs 15 residues. Germline lookup yields CDR1 SGDLS and CDR2 YYNGEE. The CDR3 reads CASSQGSSRNYGYTF. DNA for the CDR3: TGTGCCAGCAGCCAGGGCAGCTCCCGAAACTATGGCTACACCTTC.

Comments on this clone: Distinct nucleotide sequences in the sample also encode this CDR3. This chain uses TRBV6-5 with TRBJ1-2; TRBD1 aligns across 7 bases. Germline V gene sequence: CDR1 MNHEY, CDR2 SVGAGI. The V and J ends lost 4 bases and 4 bases, in that order; junction bases with no gene match: 3. The CDR3 totals 13 residues. For the CDR3, the DNA is TGTGCCAGCAGTTTGCAGGGGGGCTATGGCTACACCTTC. Protein product: CASSLQGGYGYTF.

CDR3 DNA: TGTGCCACCAGTGAGGGGGACTTCGAGACCCAGTACTTC. Protein sequence: CATSEGDFETQYF. The chain joins TRBV24-1 to TRBJ2-5, with D possibly being TRBD2 (6 bases). Deletions cut 4 bases from V and 5 bases from J, with 10 bases between. The germline gives CDR1 KGHDR, CDR2 SFDVKD. The CDR3 contains 13 residues.

The chain has TRBV9 and TRBJ2-1, with unresolved D. Trimming cost V 0 bases and J 7 bases, with 8 bases left between them. The CDR3 sequence is 13 residues long. Germline values: CDR1 SGDLS, CDR2 YYNGEE. The CDR3 DNA reads TGTGCCAGCAGCGTAGGTAGCCTTAATGAGCAGTTCTTC. Translated: CASSVGSLNEQFF.

The V gene is TRBV24-1, the J gene TRBJ1-5; D remains ambiguous. The germline V gene encodes CDR1 KGHDR and CDR2 SFDVKD. The CDR3 is made up of 13 amino acids. V was shortened by 4 bases and J by 7 bases, with 10 bases between the two germline ends. The CDR3 here is CATSEDSGQPQHF. CDR3 nucleotide sequence: TGTGCCACCAGTGAGGATTCGGGGCAGCCCCAGCATTTT.

J is TRBJ1-2 and V is TRBV7-2; 9 bases align to TRBD1. Germline V CDR1 and CDR2: SGHTA, FQGNSA. This CDR3 has 15 residues. With 4 bases clipped from V and 7 bases from J, the junction kept 10 bases outside the gene matches. The chain's CDR3 is CASSSTGTGIFGYTF. CDR3 in DNA: TGTGCCAGCAGCTCCACCGGGACAGGGATTTTTGGCTACACCTTC.

This clone has only a few counts. J is TRBJ1-1 and V is TRBV7-2; D is uncertain. The CDR3 is 16 amino acids. With 2 bases removed from V and 5 bases from J, the gap between germline ends came to 18 bases. Germline V CDR1 and CDR2: SGHTA, FQGNSA. This chain's CDR3 is CASSLRPAESGTEAFF. The CDR3 DNA reads as TGTGCCAGCAGCTTAAGGCCGGCAGAAAGCGGGACTGAAGCTTTCTTT. The whole variable domain, remainder taken from reference TRBV7-2 and TRBJ1-1, is GAGVSQSPSNKVTEKGKDVELRCDPISGHTALYWYRQSLGQGLEFLIYFQGNSAPDKSGLPSDRFSAERTGGSVSTLTIQRTQQEDSAVYLCASSLRPAESGTEAFFGQGTRLTVV.

V gene TRBV25-1 combines with J gene TRBJ1-1; 9 bases line up with TRBD1. CDR1 is MGHDK and CDR2 is SYGVNS in the germline V gene. The CDR3 covers 17 residues. The J segment lost 3 bases and the V segment lost 5 bases, leaving 13 bases of the junction unmatched. The CDR3 sequence: CASSRDLTGGGYTEAFF. CDR3 DNA: TGTGCCAGCAGTAGAGACCTGACAGGGGGAGGTTACACTGAAGCTTTCTTT. Using reference TRBV25-1 and TRBJ1-1 for the parts outside the CDR3, the full variable domain is EADIYQTPRYLVIGTGKKITLECSQTMGHDKMYWYQQDPGMELHLIHYSYGVNSTEKGDLSSESTVSRIRTEHFPLTLESARPSHTSQYLCASSRDLTGGGYTEAFFGQGTRLTVV.

The J gene is TRBJ1-2, the V gene TRBV4-1; 8 bases are a match to TRBD1. Germline V gene lookup returns CDR1 MGHRA and CDR2 YSYEKL. Germline trimming cut 4 bases from V and 8 bases from J; bases unmatched to any gene: 9. The CDR3 is 14 amino acids. CDR3 DNA sequence: TGCGCCAGCAGCCTGGGACAGGTCGTCGGGGGCTACACCTTC. Its translation: CASSLGQVVGGYTF.

V gene TRBV10-2 combines with J gene TRBJ2-2; possibly TRBD1 for D (5 bases). Trimming stripped 6 bases from V and 4 bases from J, with 6 bases between. CDR1 and CDR2 (germline): WSHSY, SAAADI. The CDR3 contains 12 residues. The CDR3 reads CASRRGTGELFF. Here the CDR3 DNA reads TGCGCCAGCAGAAGGGGCACCGGGGAGCTGTTTTTT.

The J gene is TRBJ2-7, the V gene TRBV27, with D perhaps TRBD1 (5 bases). The V gene's germline CDR1 is MNHEY and CDR2 SMNVEV (reference sequence). This CDR3 has 14 amino acids. The V and J ends lost 4 bases and 2 bases respectively, with 12 bases between them. CDR3 sequence (DNA): TGTGCCAGCAGTTCCCAGGGATTTACCTACGAGCAGTACTTC. It specifies CASSSQGFTYEQYF.

The J gene is TRBJ1-6, the V gene TRBV4-3; no firm D call. Germline V gives CDR1 LGHNA, CDR2 YSLEER. The CDR3 loop spans 15 amino acids. V lost 2 bases to trimming and J lost 9 bases, with 14 bases between them. The CDR3 loop is CASSQSVRVRSPLHF. As DNA, the CDR3 is TGCGCCAGCAGCCAATCGGTGCGGGTACGTTCACCCCTCCACTTT.

This clone has just one count. This chain links TRBV10-3 with TRBJ2-1, with 9 bases matching TRBD2. CDR3 length equals 15 residues. V was pared by 2 bases and J by 4 bases, with 3 bases of the junction left unmatched. Per the germline V gene, CDR1 is ENHRY and CDR2 is SYGVKD. The CDR3 spells CAISEPTSGYNEQFF. For the CDR3, the DNA is TGTGCCATCAGTGAGCCGACTAGCGGATACAATGAGCAGTTCTTC.

This clone was picked up one time. The rearrangement joins TRBV24-1 to TRBJ2-1; D not resolved. Trimming left V 6 bases short and J 0 bases short, with 5 bases between. The V gene's germline CDR1 is KGHDR and CDR2 SFDVKD. The CDR3 runs to 13 residues. The CDR3 loop reads CATSSFSYNEQFF. DNA of the CDR3: TGTGCCACCAGTAGCTTCTCCTACAATGAGCAGTTCTTC.

This chain uses TRBV11-2 with TRBJ2-5; D may be TRBD2 (7 bases). V gave up 1 base and J gave up 4 bases, with 13 bases separating them. The CDR3 covers 15 residues. The germline CDR1 and CDR2 sequences are SGHAT and FQNNGV. CDR3 loop: CASSLGGGARETQYF. The DNA of the CDR3 is TGTGCCAGCAGCTTAGGAGGGGGGGCCAGAGAGACCCAGTACTTC.